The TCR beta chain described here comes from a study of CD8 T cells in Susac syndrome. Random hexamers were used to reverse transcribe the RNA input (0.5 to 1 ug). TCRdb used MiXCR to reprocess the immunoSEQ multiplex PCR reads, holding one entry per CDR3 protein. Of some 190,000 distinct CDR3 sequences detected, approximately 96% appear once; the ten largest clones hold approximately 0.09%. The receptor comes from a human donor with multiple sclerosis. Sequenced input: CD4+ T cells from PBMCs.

The CDR3 DNA is TGTGCCAGCAGCTTAAGGCGGGGAGAGGGAGAGACCCAGTACTTC. This translates into CASSLRRGEGETQYF. The V call is TRBV7-8, the J call TRBJ2-5, with a tentative D call TRBD2 (6 bases). The CDR3 sequence is 15 residues long. With 2 bases removed from V and 4 bases from J, the gap between germline ends came to 14 bases. Looked up from germline, CDR1 is SGHVS and CDR2 is FQNEAQ.